A selection of T cell receptor beta chains follows, all from one sample in a study of identical twins. MiXCR, applied by TCRdb to the 5' RACE reads, yields one record per CDR3 protein. The sample shows about 340,000 distinct CDR3 sequences, over 9% of them seen only once. This sample was also put to use in a study of yellow fever vaccine responses in identical twins.

The specimen sequenced was CD8+ T cells sorted from blood. The receptors were gathered from a woman under 30 in good health. CDR3s include the opening cysteine and the closing phenylalanine or tryptophan. The order of the fields is V gene, J gene, D gene, clone size, CDR3 DNA, CDR3 protein. A D gene is named only where the DNA matches it firmly. Only part of the rows carry a size: once, few, many, or a class if the clone is expanded.

TRBV9	TRBJ1-1	-	-	TGTGCCAGCAGCCTCTGGGACGGGGACACTGAAGCTTTCTTT	CASSLWDGDTEAFF
TRBV28	TRBJ2-3	-	-	TGTGCCAGCAGTCTCCAGGGGTTCGGCACAGATACGCAGTATTTT	CASSLQGFGTDTQYF
TRBV4-2	TRBJ2-3	-	few	TGTGCCAGCAGCTATGAAGGTGGCGGTTCGGATACGCAGTATTTT	CASSYEGGGSDTQYF
TRBV19	TRBJ1-5	-	-	TGTGCCAGTAGTATAGGAGGACAGCCCCAGCATTTT	CASSIGGQPQHF
TRBV7-8	TRBJ2-1	TRBD2	-	TGTGCCAGCAGCTCCCGACTAGCGGGGGTCCATGAGCAGTTCTTC	CASSSRLAGVHEQFF
TRBV4-1	TRBJ1-3	-	-	TGCGCCAGCAGCCAAGTGGAGGGGTCTGGAAACACCATATATTTT	CASSQVEGSGNTIYF
TRBV12-3/TRBV12-4	TRBJ2-1	-	-	TGTGCCAGCAGTTTGGCTTTCGAGCAGTTCTTC	CASSLAFEQFF
TRBV7-9	TRBJ2-3	-	many	TGTGCCAGCAGCTTAGCGCAGGGGAGCACAGATACGCAGTATTTT	CASSLAQGSTDTQYF
TRBV6-1	TRBJ2-7	TRBD2	few	TGTGCCAGCAGTAGTCACCTTGAGCGGGAAGAATCCTACGAGCAGTACTTC	CASSSHLEREESYEQYF
TRBV7-8	TRBJ2-7	-	many	TGTGCCAGCAGCCTTACCACCCGCCCCGTTATAAACACCTACGAGCAGTACTTC	CASSLTTRPVINTYEQYF
TRBV7-9	TRBJ2-3	TRBD1	few	TGTGCCAGCAGCTTAGCCTCACGACAGGGGTCTATGGATACGCAGTATTTT	CASSLASRQGSMDTQYF
TRBV28	TRBJ2-1	TRBD2	few	TGTGCCAGCAGTGCCCTAGCGGGAGGGTTGGGTGAGCAGTTCTTC	CASSALAGGLGEQFF
TRBV15	TRBJ2-1	TRBD2	few	TGTGCCACCAGCAGAGGCGGGAGGCACGTAATCTACAATGAGCAGTTCTTC	CATSRGGRHVIYNEQFF
TRBV20-1	TRBJ1-2	-	-	TGCAGTGCTCATTACAGACTGATTAACTATGGCTACACCTTC	CSAHYRLINYGYTF
TRBV12-3/TRBV12-4	TRBJ2-3	TRBD2	many	TGTGCCAGCAGTTTCGGACTAGCGGGAGCTGGGAATACGCAGTATTTT	CASSFGLAGAGNTQYF
TRBV20-1	TRBJ1-1	TRBD1	-	TGCAGTGCTACTTTTGAGGGGGCATGGACTGAAGCTTTCTTT	CSATFEGAWTEAFF
TRBV28	TRBJ2-7	TRBD2	few	TGTGCCAGCAGTTTGACTAGCGGGAGTAGCGAGCAGTACTTC	CASSLTSGSSEQYF
TRBV5-6	TRBJ2-7	-	few	TGTGCCAGCAGCTTGAGCCTAGCGACCTACGAGCAGTACTTC	CASSLSLATYEQYF
TRBV27	TRBJ2-1	-	few	TGTGCCAGCAGTTTAAGCAGGCTGGATGAGCAGTTCTTC	CASSLSRLDEQFF
TRBV29-1	TRBJ2-5	TRBD1	few	TGCAGCGTTGAAGGAGGGCCCCCGGGACAGGAGCAAGAGACCCAGTACTTC	CSVEGGPPGQEQETQYF
TRBV12-3/TRBV12-4	TRBJ2-3	-	-	TGTGCCAGCAGTTTGAGGGCTACCAACACAGATACGCAGTATTTT	CASSLRATNTDTQYF
TRBV29-1	TRBJ2-7	TRBD2	few	TGCAGCGTTGGGTGGACTAGTAATTCAATCTTCGACGAGCAGTACTTC	CSVGWTSNSIFDEQYF
TRBV10-3	TRBJ2-2	TRBD2	-	TGTGCCATCAGTGATTCCGGGGGGAGCGGGGAGCTGTTTTTT	CAISDSGGSGELFF
TRBV28	TRBJ2-5	-	few	TGTGCCAGCAGTGAGCTCGGGTGGGAGACCCAGTACTTC	CASSELGWETQYF
TRBV7-9	TRBJ2-1	TRBD2	few	TGTGCCAGCAGCCCTATAGCGGGAGGGCCGGGAAATGAGCAGTTCTTC	CASSPIAGGPGNEQFF
TRBV7-9	TRBJ2-2	-	few	TGTGCCAGCAGCTTAGCGTCTGGACCTAACACCGGGGAGCTGTTTTTT	CASSLASGPNTGELFF
TRBV12-3/TRBV12-4	TRBJ2-2	TRBD1	few	TGTGCCAGCAGTACCGGACAGGGGCGCACCGGGGAGCTGTTTTTT	CASSTGQGRTGELFF
TRBV20-1	TRBJ2-2	TRBD2	-	TGCAGTGCTAGCGAAACGAGGAGCGGGGAGAACACCGGGGAGCTGTTTTTT	CSASETRSGENTGELFF
TRBV7-9	TRBJ2-1	TRBD2	-	TGTGCCAGCAGCCCGACGGGACTAGCGGGAACTGAGCAGTTCTTC	CASSPTGLAGTEQFF
TRBV6-5	TRBJ1-6	-	-	TGTGCCAGCAGTTACGGCCAGGAAGCATCACCCCTCCACTTT	CASSYGQEASPLHF
TRBV28	TRBJ2-1	-	-	TGTGCCAGCAGTAGCCCTAGGGACAATGAGCAGTTCTTC	CASSSPRDNEQFF
TRBV7-8	TRBJ2-7	TRBD2	-	TGTGCCAGCAGCTGGACTAGCGGGCTTTCCTACGAGCAGTACTTC	CASSWTSGLSYEQYF